The rows below give T cell receptor beta chains drawn from one sample of a study of blood T cell repertoires in COVID-19. The data were produced by immunoSEQ multiplex PCR, yet TCRdb's version contains in-frame clones alone and is incomplete. The sample yields 440,000 or so clones, about nine tenths seen once. Material for sequencing was peripheral blood. All receptors come from a woman aged 40 to 49 with COVID-19, enrolled during active disease. CDR3s include the opening cysteine and the closing phenylalanine or tryptophan. The D gene is left open where the match is weak. Rows give clone size only sometimes, using once, few, many, or a class for an expanded clone.

j_gene: TRBJ1-3; abundance: -; d_gene: -; v_gene: TRBV7-9; CDR3nt: TGTGCCAGCAGCTTACCAGGAATTTTCGGAAACACCATATATTTT; CDR3aa: CASSLPGIFGNTIYF
j_gene: TRBJ2-1; abundance: once; d_gene: -; v_gene: TRBV7-9; CDR3nt: TGTGCCAGCAGCTTCAACCCTGGGAGGAGCTCCTACAATGAGCAGTTCTTC; CDR3aa: CASSFNPGRSSYNEQFF
j_gene: TRBJ2-6; abundance: -; d_gene: -; v_gene: TRBV7-3; CDR3nt: TGTGCCAGCAGCTCCCAGGCTCGCTCTGGGGCCAACGTCCTGACTTTC; CDR3aa: CASSSQARSGANVLTF
j_gene: TRBJ2-7; abundance: once; d_gene: TRBD1; v_gene: TRBV11-1; CDR3nt: TGTGCCAGCAGCGCCTTCCAGGGGGCCTACTACGAGCAGTACTTC; CDR3aa: CASSAFQGAYYEQYF
j_gene: TRBJ1-5; abundance: -; d_gene: TRBD1; v_gene: TRBV7-9; CDR3nt: TGTGCCAGCAGCTTATCGGGACAGGGGAATCAGCCCCAGCATTTT; CDR3aa: CASSLSGQGNQPQHF
j_gene: TRBJ2-7; abundance: -; d_gene: TRBD2; v_gene: TRBV5-1; CDR3nt: TGCGCCAGCAGCTTGGGAGGGACTAGCGACCACGAGCAGTACTTC; CDR3aa: CASSLGGTSDHEQYF
j_gene: TRBJ1-2; abundance: -; d_gene: TRBD1; v_gene: TRBV19; CDR3nt: TGTGCCAGTAGTAGGGACAGCCCATCGCGGGGCTACACCTTC; CDR3aa: CASSRDSPSRGYTF
j_gene: TRBJ2-1; abundance: few; d_gene: -; v_gene: TRBV6-5; CDR3nt: TGTGCCAGCAGACGGTCGGGCAATGAGCAGTTCTTC; CDR3aa: CASRRSGNEQFF
j_gene: TRBJ1-5; abundance: -; d_gene: -; v_gene: TRBV12-5; CDR3nt: TGTGCTAGTGGTTTGGACTCAGGGGTGGACAATCAGCCCCAGCATTTT; CDR3aa: CASGLDSGVDNQPQHF
j_gene: TRBJ2-7; abundance: -; d_gene: -; v_gene: TRBV6-6; CDR3nt: TGTGCCAGCGAGTCAATAAGGGAGGAAACCTACGAGCAGTACTTC; CDR3aa: CASESIREETYEQYF